The clone carrying this TCR beta chain was found a few times. The CDR3 is made up of 19 amino acids. V lost 1 base and J lost 0, with 19 bases in between. CDR1 LGHDT and CDR2 YNNKEL come from the germline V gene (reference sequence). The data were obtained in a study of blood T cell repertoires in COVID-19. Sequencing used immunoSEQ multiplex PCR; TCRdb keeps in-frame clones, though not all of them. Here the sample spans roughly 86,000 clones, around 80% being singletons. The material sequenced was peripheral blood. This chain links TRBV3-1 (or the pseudogene TRBV3-2) with TRBJ1-3; D is uncertain. The TCR originated in a human donor in a cohort sampled during active COVID-19. Written as DNA, the CDR3 is TGTGCCAGCAGCCAAGGGGTCGGCTCTCGACTCGACTCTGGAAACACCATATATTTT. Protein sequence: CASSQGVGSRLDSGNTIYF.